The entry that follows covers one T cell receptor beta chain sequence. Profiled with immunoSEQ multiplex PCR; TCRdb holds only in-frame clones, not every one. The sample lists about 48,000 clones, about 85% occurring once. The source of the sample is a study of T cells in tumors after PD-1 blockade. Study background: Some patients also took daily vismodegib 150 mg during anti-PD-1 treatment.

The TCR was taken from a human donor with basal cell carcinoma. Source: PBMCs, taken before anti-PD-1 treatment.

The DNA of the CDR3 is TGTGCCACCAGCAGAGGGGGGGGTAGCACAGATACGCAGTATTTT. This encodes CATSRGGGSTDTQYF. This chain joins TRBV15 and TRBJ2-3; 7 bases match TRBD2. Trimming removed 1 base from V and 0 bases from J; junction bases left unmatched: 1. The length of the CDR3 is 15 residues. Per germline, CDR1 LNHNV and CDR2 YYDKDF (reference sequence).